The TCR beta chain described here comes from a study of blood T cell repertoires in COVID-19. Looking at the study overall: COVID-19 samples from acute and convalescent phases originated in the United States, Italy and Spain.

The CDR3 contains 14 residues. Deletions cut 2 bases from V and 3 bases from J, with 9 bases between. Germline V CDR1 and CDR2: SGHNT, YENEEA. Methods used by the authors: Estimated nucleated cell counts came from reference gene primer amplification. Sequenced by immunoSEQ multiplex PCR; TCRdb stores in-frame clones only, minus some. The V and J calls and clone size are taken from that table; D and trimming were inferred from the DNA. This table has 150,000 to 200,000 clones, about 85% appearing once. Patients at the Seattle site were enrolled during active infection and followed longitudinally. What was sequenced was peripheral blood. The V gene is TRBV11-3, the J gene TRBJ2-3, with D maybe TRBD2 (6 bases). The origin of this receptor is a woman aged 70-85 years with COVID-19, enrolled during active disease. In DNA, the CDR3 is TGTGCCAGCAGCTTATCTCGGGGGACAGATACGCAGTATTTT. Its translation: CASSLSRGTDTQYF.